Described below is a single T cell receptor beta chain sequence and its context. Its antigen remains unidentified. Base qualities are not at hand, and no much larger clone is one base apart. At the junction V is shortened by 7 bases and J by 5 bases, with 8 bases in between. The CDR1 and CDR2 encoded by the germline V gene are MNHNS and SASEGT. The CDR3 contains 11 residues, cysteine and phenylalanine counted. Left in the record is the CDR3 DNA by itself, 33 bases read in frame from the first base. The trial excluded patients who had a history of autoimmune disease or were on systemic immunosuppression. Peripheral blood for TCR sequencing was drawn from every dose cohort at baseline, at cycle 4 day 1 and at cycle 7 day 1. Samples came from an open-label, multicenter, first-in-human phase I dose-escalation trial of ivuxolimab. Adults with locally advanced or metastatic head and neck squamous cell, hepatocellular, melanoma or renal cell carcinoma were enrolled in the trial. Before TCR sequencing, CD4+ T cells and CD8+ T cells from peripheral blood were sorted into separate populations.

Genomic DNA was extracted from sorted cells for sequencing of the TCRbeta CDR3 region. The immunoSEQ Assay was used to sequence the TCRbeta CDR3 regions. TCRdb holds this immuneACCESS table with in-frame rearrangements only. Some clones are missing; in checked studies, unresolved V genes explain under half, and the rest has no known cause. In this sample the table shows tens of thousands of clones, roughly 90% of which occur a single time. The ten most abundant clones make up over 2.5% of the sample. This sample was taken from a study of OX40 agonist ivuxolimab in advanced cancers. General notes on the study: Ivuxolimab was a fully human IgG2 agonistic monoclonal antibody targeting the costimulatory receptor OX40 (CD134). The monotherapy dose-escalation portion (N ≈ 52 patients) of the phase I ivuxolimab trial is reported in the paper. Partial responses occurred in three dose-escalation patients: two with cutaneous melanoma and one with hepatocellular carcinoma. Of the roughly 52 dose-escalation patients, hepatocellular carcinoma was present in some 19, melanoma in around 15, renal cell carcinoma in 9 and head and neck cancer in 9. The point of sequencing TCRbeta in the periphery was to test whether ivuxolimab changed TCR sequence diversity and drove clonal T-cell expansion. Intravenous ivuxolimab was administered to patients every 2 weeks at six dose levels: 0.01, 0.1, 0.3, 1.5, 3 and 10 mg/kg. Prior anti-PD-1, anti-PD-L1 or anti-CTLA-4 therapy was permitted, and checkpoint inhibitors had been received by about two fifths of dose-escalation patients. The dose-escalation cohort was roughly 87% male with a mean age of approximately 59 years, ranging from roughly 20 to 85. Broad study findings and their caveats: Partial responders in the 0.1-3.0 mg/kg groups had among the lowest normalized peripheral clonal expansion, especially among CD8+ T cells. After ivuxolimab, more expanded clones were found on average in CD8+ T cells than in CD4+ T cells. At doses of 0.1 to 3.0 mg/kg, clonal expansion of both CD4+ and CD8+ blood T cells was observed from baseline to week 6. Antigen specificity was not determined for the clonally expanded peripheral T cells. Low levels of normalized T-cell clonal expansion were also seen in some patients who did not respond.

Recombination connected TRBV6-1 to TRBJ1-2, with the D segment identity uncertain. The sequencing here drew on CD4+ or CD8+ T cells sorted from blood, taken in a trial of the OX40 agonist ivuxolimab. The receptor was derived from an adult with an advanced solid tumor such as melanoma, head and neck, liver or kidney cancer. The sequenced DNA: TGTGCCAGCACCACGAGTTATGGCTACACCTTC. This translates into CASTTSYGYTF.